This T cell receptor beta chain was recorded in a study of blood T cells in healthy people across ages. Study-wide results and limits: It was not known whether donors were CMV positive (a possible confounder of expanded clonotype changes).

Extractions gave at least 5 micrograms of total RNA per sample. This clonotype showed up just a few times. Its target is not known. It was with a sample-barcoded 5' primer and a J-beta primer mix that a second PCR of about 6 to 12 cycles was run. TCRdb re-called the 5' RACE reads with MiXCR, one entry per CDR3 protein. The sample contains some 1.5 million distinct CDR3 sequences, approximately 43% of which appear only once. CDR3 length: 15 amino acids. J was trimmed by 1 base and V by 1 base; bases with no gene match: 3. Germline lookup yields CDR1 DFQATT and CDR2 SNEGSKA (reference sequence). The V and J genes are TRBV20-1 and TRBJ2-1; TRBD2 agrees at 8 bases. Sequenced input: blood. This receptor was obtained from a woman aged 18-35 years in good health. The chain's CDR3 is CSARVAGISYNEQFF. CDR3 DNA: TGCAGTGCTAGAGTAGCGGGGATTTCCTACAATGAGCAGTTCTTC.